These 18 T cell receptor beta chains share one sample of origin, sequenced in a study of OX40 agonist ivuxolimab in advanced cancers. The library relied on the immunoSEQ multiplex PCR assay. Here the immuneACCESS table is served through TCRdb, limited to in-frame sequences with V and J called. Missing clones are a known gap in these copies; in checked studies unresolved V genes cover under half, and the rest lacks a known reason. Present in this sample are over 55,000 clones, approximately 89% of which were seen just once. 1% to 1.2% of the sample is held by the ten biggest clonotypes. Sequenced material: CD4+ or CD8+ T cells sorted from blood, taken in a trial of the OX40 agonist ivuxolimab. These receptor sequences come from an adult with an advanced solid tumor such as melanoma, head and neck, liver or kidney cancer.

The rearrangement links TRBV6-1 to TRBJ2-4, with 7 bases aligning to TRBD2. The CDR3 has 13 residues. CDR1 and CDR2 (germline): MNHNS, SASEGT. The J segment lost 7 bases and the V segment lost 3 bases, leaving 3 bases of the junction unmatched. CDR3 region: CASSEWTSNIQYF. The DNA of the CDR3 is TGTGCCAGCAGTGAGTGGACTAGTAACATTCAGTACTTC.

Concerning this clone itself: Relative to the germline gene, one junction end is altered; a read error may explain this. The chain links TRBV4-2 to TRBJ2-5; D tentatively fits TRBD1 or TRBD2 (6 bases each). Germline V gene lookup returns CDR1 LGHNA and CDR2 YNFKEQ. The CDR3 contains 16 residues. This CDR3 reads CASSQGGDRTKETQYF. The DNA for the CDR3 is TGTGCCAGCAGTCAAGGTGGAGACAGGACTAAAGAGACCCAGTACTTC.

The chain employs TRBV5-1 and TRBJ2-1; weak D call: TRBD2 (6 bases). The CDR3 runs 15 residues. The V end lost 4 bases, the J end lost 0 bases, and 11 bases lay between the germline ends. Germline loops: CDR1 SGHRS, CDR2 YFSETQ. CDR3 nucleotide sequence: TGCGCCAGCAGCGGAGGGTCAAGCTCCTACAATGAGCAGTTCTTC. Translation gives CASSGGSSSYNEQFF.

The CDR3 loop is CASSQWTVFDGNTIYF. Written as DNA, the CDR3 is TGCGCCAGCAGCCAATGGACGGTTTTCGACGGAAACACCATATATTTT. The rearrangement links TRBV5-1 to TRBJ1-3; D ambiguous. The V gene's germline CDR1 is SGHRS and CDR2 YFSETQ. This CDR3 is built from 16 residues. Between the trimmed V and J ends, which lost 4 bases and 4 bases, there was a span of 18 bases.

The rearrangement links TRBV21-1 to TRBJ1-6; the table names TRBD1, a call not compared with the DNA. TRBV21-1 is designated a pseudogene. The CDR3 covers 18 residues. This chain's CDR3 is CASSKASDQTANNSPLHF. CDR3 nucleotide sequence: TGTGCCAGCAGCAAAGCCTCGGATCAGACAGCTAATAATTCACCCCTCCACTTT.

V is TRBV19 and J is TRBJ2-3, with TRBD1 identical over 9 bases. CDR3 size: 16 residues. The germline CDR1 and CDR2 sequences are LNHDA and SQIVND (reference sequence). Unmatched junction bases numbered 16, after V lost 11 bases and J lost 4 bases. The CDR3 DNA sequence: TGTGCCTCCCGGGGACAGGGAAGGCCCAACCCAGATACGCAGTATTTT. Amino acid sequence: CASRGQGRPNPDTQYF.

The CDR3 is CASSLVGTSGNTIYF. CDR3 DNA sequence: TGTGCCAGCAGCTTAGTCGGGACATCTGGAAACACCATATATTTT. The chain recombines TRBV7-2 with TRBJ1-3, with a tentative D call TRBD1 (6 bases). CDR3 length: 15 residues. The V and J ends lost 1 base and 1 base respectively, with 8 bases between them. Germline V gives CDR1 SGHTA, CDR2 FQGNSA.

The CDR3 loop reads CASSSDTVNSPLHF. The CDR3 region has the DNA TGTGCCAGCAGCTCTGACACCGTTAATTCACCCCTCCACTTT. The chain combines TRBV7-9 with TRBJ1-6; the D is unclear. Trimming left V 4 bases short and J 6 bases short, with 10 bases between. The CDR3 totals 14 residues. Germline V CDR1 and CDR2: SEHNR, FQNEAQ (reference sequence).

This clone was counted once. The V call is TRBV10-2, the J call TRBJ2-3, with a tentative D call TRBD2 (5 bases). V lost 6 bases and J lost 3, with 13 bases in between. The CDR3 sequence is 14 residues long. From germline, CDR1 is WSHSY and CDR2 SAAADI. In DNA form, the CDR3 reads TGCGCCAGCAGCAAAGAGGGTGCAACAGATACGCAGTATTTT. Translated: CASSKEGATDTQYF.

Here the CDR3 DNA reads TGTGCCAGCAGGACAGGGGCTGGAAACACCATATATTTT. Translating gives CASRTGAGNTIYF. V usage is TRBV7-2 and J usage is TRBJ1-3; TRBD1 matches 8 bases. Per the germline V gene, CDR1 is SGHTA and CDR2 is FQGNSA. The length of the CDR3 is 13 residues. The V gene end was trimmed by 6 bases and the J gene end by 2 bases; junction bases not matched to a gene: 0. The variable domain in full, completed from reference TRBV7-2 and TRBJ1-3, reads GAGVSQSPSNKVTEKGKDVELRCDPISGHTALYWYRQSLGQGLEFLIYFQGNSAPDKSGLPSDRFSAERTGGSVSTLTIQRTQQEDSAVYLCASRTGAGNTIYFGEGSWLTVV.

This sequence joins TRBV6-4 and TRBJ2-3, with D possibly TRBD2 on 6 matching bases. Between the trimmed V and J ends, which lost 9 bases and 6 bases, there was a span of 10 bases. Germline-derived CDR1 and CDR2 are MRHNA and SNTAGT. The CDR3 covers 11 residues. The CDR3 spells CASRSGDTQYF. For the CDR3, the DNA is TGTGCCAGTCGGAGCGGGGATACGCAGTATTTT.

This clone appeared once. For the CDR3, the DNA is TGCAGCGCCACACAGGGGAGTAGCACAGATACGCAGTATTTT. As protein: CSATQGSSTDTQYF. V usage is TRBV29-1 and J usage is TRBJ2-3; 7 bases fit TRBD1. The CDR3 length is 14 residues. Germline CDR1 reads SQVTM; CDR2 reads ANQGSEA. V shed 7 bases, J shed 0 bases, and the junction held 7 bases outside the gene matches.

Only one count was recorded for this clone. V and J are TRBV5-1 and TRBJ2-1; possibly TRBD1 for D (6 bases). CDR1 SGHRS and CDR2 YFSETQ come from the germline V gene. This CDR3 comprises 16 residues. V gave up 0 bases and J gave up 2 bases, with 12 bases separating them. CDR3 region: CASSLADRVTYNEQFF. Written as DNA, the CDR3 is TGCGCCAGCAGCTTGGCGGACAGAGTCACCTACAATGAGCAGTTCTTC.

The count of this clone is one. The CDR3 DNA sequence: TGTGCCAGCAGCTGGACGACAGAAACGGAGCAGTTCTTC. Encoded protein: CASSWTTETEQFF. The V and J genes are TRBV5-5 and TRBJ2-1; possibly TRBD1 for D (5 bases). The CDR3 is 13 amino acids. Germline V gene lookup returns CDR1 SGHKS and CDR2 YYEKEE (reference sequence). Trimming removed 3 bases from V and 10 bases from J, with 14 bases in between.

The chain joins TRBV7-9 to TRBJ1-1, with D hard to call. V dropped 1 base and J dropped 4 bases, with 7 bases sitting between them. The CDR3 runs 13 residues. Germline V gene lookup returns CDR1 SEHNR and CDR2 FQNEAQ (reference sequence). The CDR3 reads CASSLDALTEAFF. Here the CDR3 DNA reads TGTGCCAGCAGCTTAGATGCCCTCACTGAAGCTTTCTTT.

This chain joins TRBV9 and TRBJ1-3, with a possible D match to TRBD1 (6 bases). CDR1 is SGDLS and CDR2 is YYNGEE in the germline V gene. CDR3 length equals 16 residues. Trimming left V 4 bases short and J 2 bases short, with 16 bases between. The CDR3 is CASSPATGFAGNTIYF. In nucleotides, the CDR3 is TGTGCCAGCAGCCCAGCCACAGGGTTCGCTGGAAACACCATATATTTT.

The chain is built from TRBV4-2 and TRBJ2-7; D may correspond to TRBD1 or TRBD2 (6 bases each). In germline, CDR1 is LGHNA, CDR2 YNFKEQ. The germline V and J ends were trimmed by 1 base and 3 bases, with 13 bases remaining between them. This CDR3 region has 15 residues. This CDR3 reads CASSQGVGGLYEQYF. The CDR3 DNA sequence: TGTGCCAGCAGCCAAGGTGTGGGGGGCCTCTACGAGCAGTACTTC.

This chain joins TRBV5-1 and TRBJ2-3; 8 bases are a match to TRBD2. In germline, CDR1 is SGHRS, CDR2 YFSETQ. Trimming cost V 2 bases and J 2 bases; bases outside gene matches: 7. This CDR3 comprises 16 residues. Here the CDR3 reads CASSFVAGRDTDTQYF. CDR3 sequence (DNA): TGCGCCAGCAGCTTCGTAGCGGGGAGAGACACAGATACGCAGTATTTT.